A selection of T cell receptor beta chains follows, all from one sample in a study of cytomegalovirus exposure and HLA in healthy donors. The data were produced by immunoSEQ multiplex PCR, yet TCRdb's version contains in-frame clones alone and is incomplete. The data hold 300,000 or so clones, with 70% to 90% observed a single time. Sequenced material: PBMCs. All receptors come from a woman between 40 and 55 years old in good health and CMV-seropositive. Both conserved end residues are part of each CDR3. A D gene is named only where the DNA matches it firmly. Some rows mark clone size as missing; the rest say once, few, many or name a class of expanded clone.

V,J,size,D,DNA,CDR3
TRBV18,TRBJ1-4,.,.,TGTGCCAGCTCTCAGACCGGGGGGCGCGGTGAAAAACTGTTTTTT,CASSQTGGRGEKLFF
TRBV7-2,TRBJ1-5,.,TRBD1,TGTGCCAGCAGCCCGGGACAGGGGGCGAAGCCCCAGCATTTT,CASSPGQGAKPQHF
TRBV7-9,TRBJ2-3,.,TRBD2,TGTGCCAGCAGCATACGACTAGCGAGTAGCACAGATACGCAGTATTTT,CASSIRLASSTDTQYF
TRBV6-6,TRBJ1-1,few,.,TGTGCCAGCGGGCCGGGGTACGGAACTGAAGCTTTCTTT,CASGPGYGTEAFF
TRBV6-1,TRBJ2-7,.,TRBD1,TGTGCCAGCAGTGAAAACCCGACAGGGGGGGGCTACGAGCAGTACTTC,CASSENPTGGGYEQYF
TRBV6-4,TRBJ1-2,few,TRBD1,TGTGCCAGCAGTGAGGGACAGGGAAATGGCTACACCTTC,CASSEGQGNGYTF
TRBV5-6,TRBJ2-1,.,.,TGTGCCAGCAGCTTGGACGGGAGTTCCTACAATGAGCAGTTCTTC,CASSLDGSSYNEQFF
TRBV7-2,TRBJ1-3,.,TRBD1,TGTGCCAGCAGCCCCGCGCCGGGACAGGGGGCCTCTGGAAACACCATATATTTT,CASSPAPGQGASGNTIYF
TRBV7-9,TRBJ2-3,.,TRBD2,TGTGCCAGCAGCTTAGCGCAAACTAGCGGGAGAAATACGCAGTATTTT,CASSLAQTSGRNTQYF
TRBV28,TRBJ2-4,.,.,TGTGCCAGCAGTTTTTTGAGCGCAGGGATAGCCAAAAACAGTCAGTACTTC,CASSFLSAGIAKNSQYF
TRBV7-9,TRBJ1-1,.,.,TGTGCCAGCAGCTCAGCCGGGGGGGGCATGAACACTGAAGCTTTCTTT,CASSSAGGGMNTEAFF
TRBV25-1,TRBJ2-3,.,.,TGTGCCAGCAGTGAATTAGGGGGTAGCACAGATACGCAGTATTTT,CASSELGGSTDTQYF
TRBV30,TRBJ2-5,.,TRBD1,TGTGCCTGGAGCCCTGTACCACAGGGGGCGAGGTACCAAGAGACCCAGTACTTC,CAWSPVPQGARYQETQYF
TRBV5-5,TRBJ2-7,.,TRBD1,TGTGCCAGCAGCATTACAGGGGCCGAGCAGTACTTC,CASSITGAEQYF
TRBV6-1,TRBJ1-1,.,.,TGTGCCAGCAGTGCCCAGACAAACACTGAAGCTTTCTTT,CASSAQTNTEAFF
TRBV30,TRBJ1-3,.,.,TGTGCCTGGAGTGTAAGGGGGAAAAGCACCATATATTTT,CAWSVRGKSTIYF
TRBV4-3,TRBJ1-5,.,TRBD1,TGCGCCAGCAGCCAAGTTAGACAGGGTAGCAATCAGCCCCAGCATTTT,CASSQVRQGSNQPQHF
TRBV28,TRBJ1-2,.,.,TGTGCCAGCGAGGTTAACTATGGCTACACCTTC,CASEVNYGYTF
TRBV9,TRBJ2-1,.,TRBD2,TGTGCCAGCAGCGTAGCTAGCGGGAGGATCGGTGAGCAGTTCTTC,CASSVASGRIGEQFF
TRBV5-1,TRBJ2-7,.,.,TGCGCCAGCAGCTTGCTCCGGACACCTTCCGACGAGCAGTACTTC,CASSLLRTPSDEQYF
TRBV10-1,TRBJ1-1,.,.,TGCGCCAGCAGTGAGGGCAGGAGGGACACTGAAGCTTTCTTT,CASSEGRRDTEAFF
TRBV15,TRBJ2-7,.,.,TGTGCCACATCTCATCGGGGTAATGGAAGGGACGAGCAGTACTTC,CATSHRGNGRDEQYF
TRBV10-3,TRBJ1-3,.,TRBD1,TGTGCCATCAGTGAAAGGAGGGACAGGGAATCTGGAAACACCATATATTTT,CAISERRDRESGNTIYF
TRBV2,TRBJ2-6,.,TRBD2,TGTGCCAGCAGGGGGCGGGAGCCATCCCGGGCGGGGGCCAACGTCCTGACTTTC,CASRGREPSRAGANVLTF
TRBV7-8,TRBJ2-2,few,TRBD2,TGTGCCAGCAGCCCCCGAGGACTAGCGGGTGTCAACACCGGGGAGCTGTTTTTT,CASSPRGLAGVNTGELFF
TRBV9,TRBJ2-5,.,.,TGTGCCAGCAGCGTAGGTGGAGGGGCTGAGACCCAGTACTTC,CASSVGGGAETQYF
TRBV29-1,TRBJ1-1,.,.,TGCAGCGCCGTGGACTTCCATGAAGCTTTCTTT,CSAVDFHEAFF
TRBV27,TRBJ2-1,.,TRBD1,TGTGCCAGCACCACGGCGGTGACAGGGTCCGGCAATGAGCAGTTCTTC,CASTTAVTGSGNEQFF
TRBV28,TRBJ2-4,.,TRBD2,TGTGCCAGCAGTTTAGGGACTAGCGGCAAAAACATTCAGTACTTC,CASSLGTSGKNIQYF
TRBV30,TRBJ2-3,.,.,TGTGCCTGGGACAGGCGTATATTTAGTTCGGCCTCAGATACGCAGTATTTT,CAWDRRIFSSASDTQYF
TRBV5-1,TRBJ2-3,few,TRBD2,TGCGCCAGCAGCCCGAGTAGCGGGAGTGAGGGTACGCAGTATTTT,CASSPSSGSEGTQYF
TRBV10-3,TRBJ2-1,few,TRBD2,TGTGCCATCAGTTCGGGTAGCGGGAGCGATGAGCAGTTCTTC,CAISSGSGSDEQFF
TRBV29-1,TRBJ2-3,.,TRBD2,TGCAGCGTAACTAGCGGGGGTAGGGACGCAGATACGCAGTATTTT,CSVTSGGRDADTQYF
TRBV6-5,TRBJ2-7,.,TRBD2,TGTGCCAGCAGTTACTCGTCTAGCGGACCCTACGAGCAGTACTTC,CASSYSSSGPYEQYF
TRBV2,TRBJ1-4,few,.,TGTGCCAGCAGCTTAGGACAGAACTTTAATGAAAAACTGTTTTTT,CASSLGQNFNEKLFF
TRBV9,TRBJ2-2,.,TRBD1,TGTGCCAGCAGCGTAACCCTACAGGGGGCGGTAGGCGGGGAGCTGTTTTTT,CASSVTLQGAVGGELFF